This passage covers 20 T cell receptor beta chains from one sample sequenced in a study of response to subunit inactivated influenza vaccine. TCRdb analysed the RT-PCR reads with MiXCR anew, one entry per CDR3 protein. The sample consists of about 570,000 distinct CDR3 sequences, approximately 10% of them appearing once. These data are also associated with another study on T cells expressing NK-cell markers. From that second work: The TCR beta cDNA came from 5'RACE template switching with UMIs.

The sample here was PBMCs from blood, taken on the day of vaccination. The receptor source for this set is a man in his fifties who received an inactivated influenza vaccine.

This clonotype was counted ten times or more. The chain combines TRBV5-1 with TRBJ2-7; 12 positions match TRBD2. The CDR3 sequence is 16 residues long. Trimming took 4 bases from V and 4 from J; bases not matched to a gene: 9. CDR1 and CDR2 (germline): SGHRS, YFSETQ. The CDR3 nucleotides are TGCGCCAGCAGCACGTCGACTAGCGGGAGAGGATACGAGCAGTACTTC. As protein: CASSTSTSGRGYEQYF.

The chain recombines TRBV10-3 with TRBJ2-3, with 13 nucleotides matching TRBD2. The CDR3 sequence is 16 residues long. Germline V CDR1 and CDR2: ENHRY, SYGVKD. The V segment lost 4 bases and the J segment 4 bases; nucleotides outside the gene matches: 5. CDR3 in amino acids: CAISGTSGSPSDTQYF. CDR3 bases: TGTGCCATCAGTGGGACTAGCGGGAGTCCTTCAGATACGCAGTATTTT.

This clonotype was detected many times. This chain links TRBV6-2 or TRBV6-3 with TRBJ2-5; 7 nucleotides align to TRBD1. Germline V gives CDR1 MNHEY, CDR2 SVGEGT. Germline trimming cut 6 bases from V and 5 bases from J; bases unmatched to any gene: 6. This CDR3 contains 13 residues. The CDR3 here is CASRPTGSETQYF. The CDR3 DNA follows: TGTGCCAGCAGACCGACAGGGAGTGAGACCCAGTACTTC.

The chain uses TRBV4-3 and TRBJ2-5; possible D gene TRBD2, 5 bases. The V gene's germline CDR1 is LGHNA and CDR2 YSLEER. The V gene lost 3 bases and the J gene lost 2 bases, with 13 bases spanning the gap. CDR3 size: 15 residues. CDR3 sequence (DNA): TGCGCCAGCAGCCAGGTCCTAGCTGGACAAGAGACCCAGTACTTC. As protein: CASSQVLAGQETQYF.

The V and J genes are TRBV12-5 and TRBJ2-1; 8 nucleotides line up with TRBD2. Per germline, CDR1 LGHNT and CDR2 FRNRAP. The CDR3 runs 11 residues. V dropped 5 bases and J dropped 10; count of bases not matched to a gene: 1. The CDR3 here is CASGRGGEQFF. In DNA form, the CDR3 reads TGTGCTAGTGGTCGGGGGGGGGAGCAGTTCTTC. The full variable domain, with the rest looked up from reference TRBV12-5 and TRBJ2-1, is DARVTQTPRHKVTEMGQEVTMRCQPILGHNTVFWYRQTMMQGLELLAYFRNRAPLDDSGMPKDRFSAEMPDATLATLKIQPSEPRDSAVYFCASGRGGEQFFGPGTRLTVL.

This clonotype appeared many times. This CDR3 is CASSRGGNSNSPLHF. CDR3 nucleotides: TGTGCCAGCAGTCGTGGGGGGAATTCAAATTCACCCCTCCACTTT. V and J are TRBV28 and TRBJ1-6; D may be TRBD1 (5 bases). The CDR3 loop spans 15 amino acids. Trimming cost V 5 bases and J 7 bases, with 15 bases left between them. The germline V gene encodes CDR1 MDHEN and CDR2 SYDVKM.

This clonotype was recorded at least ten times. J is TRBJ1-5 and V is TRBV20-1, with 8 bases aligning to TRBD1. The CDR3 is made up of 17 amino acids. Looked up from germline, CDR1 is DFQATT and CDR2 is SNEGSKA (reference sequence). V shed 3 bases, J shed 0 bases, and the junction held 10 bases outside the gene matches. The DNA for the CDR3 is TGCAGTGCTAGCCGGGACAGGAGTTTATATAGCAATCAGCCCCAGCATTTT. It encodes CSASRDRSLYSNQPQHF.

This clonotype was seen repeatedly, ten times or more. The CDR3 is CASSQDGVSYNEQFF. The CDR3 DNA is TGCGCCAGCAGCCAAGATGGGGTATCCTACAATGAGCAGTTCTTC. This chain joins TRBV4-3 and TRBJ2-1; unclear D gene. The CDR3 consists of 15 residues. V lost 0 bases and J lost 1, with 7 bases in between. Germline CDR1 LGHNA, CDR2 YSLEER.

This clonotype was seen repeatedly, ten times or more. The chain has TRBV2 and TRBJ2-5, with 8 nucleotides matching TRBD1. The trim removed 5 bases at V and 2 bases at J, leaving 4 bases unmatched. The CDR3 contains 14 residues. The germline gives CDR1 SNHLY, CDR2 FYNNEI. CDR3 sequence reads: CASSKDRAQETQYF. The CDR3 DNA follows: TGTGCCAGCAGTAAGGACAGGGCTCAAGAGACCCAGTACTTC. Supplemented by reference TRBV2 and TRBJ2-5, the full variable domain reads EPEVTQTPSHQVTQMGQEVILRCVPISNHLYFYWYRQILGQKVEFLVSFYNNEISEKSEIFDDQFSVERPDGSNFTLKIRSTKLEDSAMYFCASSKDRAQETQYFGPGTRLLVL.

This clonotype was counted many times. This chain connects TRBV20-1 to TRBJ2-7; 8 nucleotides line up with TRBD2. V was pared by 5 bases and J by 5 bases, with 8 bases of the junction left unmatched. From germline, CDR1 is DFQATT and CDR2 SNEGSKA (reference sequence). There are 13 residues in the CDR3. CDR3 protein: CSAPGTRINEQYF. The CDR3, as DNA: TGCAGTGCTCCCGGGACTAGGATCAACGAGCAGTACTTC.

The sample holds a few counts of this clonotype. The chain uses TRBV28 and TRBJ2-7; 8 bases are shared with TRBD1. J gave up 7 bases and V 7 bases, and 9 bases lay outside the gene matches. This CDR3 has 13 amino acids. Germline V lookup: CDR1 MDHEN, CDR2 SYDVKM. This CDR3 reads CASTPSDRVEQYF. CDR3 sequence (DNA): TGTGCCAGCACCCCCTCGGACAGGGTTGAGCAGTACTTC.

This clonotype occurred many times. The J gene is TRBJ1-1, the V gene TRBV5-1; 7 bases are shared with TRBD1. This CDR3 has 14 amino acids. Germline assignment: CDR1 SGHRS and CDR2 YFSETQ. The J segment lost 5 bases and the V segment lost 4 bases, leaving 8 bases of the junction unmatched. CDR3 nucleotide sequence: TGCGCCAGCAGCCCAGGGACAGTGAGAACTGAAGCTTTCTTT. Its protein is CASSPGTVRTEAFF.

The chain uses TRBV27 and TRBJ2-3; 9 bases match TRBD1. V lost 3 bases, J lost 0 bases, and 4 bases stayed unmatched. This CDR3 has 16 amino acids. Looked up from germline, CDR1 is MNHEY and CDR2 is SMNVEV (reference sequence). The CDR3 reads CASSFWTGASTDTQYF. The CDR3 DNA reads as TGTGCCAGCAGTTTCTGGACAGGGGCGAGCACAGATACGCAGTATTTT.

The genes are TRBV20-1 and TRBJ2-5, with 12 bases identical to TRBD1. Germline V CDR1 and CDR2: DFQATT, SNEGSKA (reference sequence). CDR3 length: 14 residues. J lost 7 bases, V lost 6 bases, and 9 bases had no gene match. CDR3: CSALPGQGARTQYF. The CDR3 nucleotides read TGCAGTGCCCTACCGGGACAGGGGGCGCGGACCCAGTACTTC.

There are a few counts of this clonotype. This chain's CDR3 is CAISESSGQTGDTQYF. CDR3 in DNA: TGTGCCATCAGTGAGTCTAGCGGACAGACCGGAGATACGCAGTATTTT. The rearrangement uses TRBV10-3 and TRBJ2-3; D possibly matches TRBD1 or TRBD2 (6 bases each). Trimming took 0 bases from V and 5 from J, leaving 15 bases between them. CDR1 and CDR2 (germline): ENHRY, SYGVKD. The CDR3 spans 16 residues.

This clonotype was counted between two and nine times. The chain links TRBV10-3 to TRBJ1-2; D gene uncertain. Trimming took off 0 bases at V and 6 bases at J, with 14 bases between the two ends. This CDR3 spans 15 amino acids. Germline-derived CDR1 and CDR2 are ENHRY and SYGVKD. DNA for the CDR3: TGTGCCATCAGTGAGTCGACGTTCACTGGTCATGGCTACACCTTC. Protein sequence: CAISESTFTGHGYTF.

This clonotype was seen repeatedly, ten times or more. Here the CDR3 reads CASSLSGGSSYEQYF. CDR3 nucleotides: TGTGCCAGCAGTTTATCAGGCGGGAGCTCCTACGAGCAGTACTTC. The V and J genes are TRBV28 and TRBJ2-7; 7 bases align to TRBD2. Germline trimming cut 1 base from V and 0 bases from J; bases unmatched to any gene: 3. The germline V gene has CDR1 MDHEN and CDR2 SYDVKM. This CDR3 region has 15 residues.

This clonotype was detected many times. V is TRBV7-9 and J is TRBJ2-1; possible D gene TRBD2, 5 bases. Trimming shortened V by 2 bases and J by 4 bases, and 15 bases separated the two germline ends. CDR3 size: 16 residues. Per the germline V gene, CDR1 is SEHNR and CDR2 is FQNEAQ (reference sequence). CDR3 sequence: CASSLFRRATYNEQFF. In nucleotides, the CDR3 is TGTGCCAGCAGCTTATTTCGGCGGGCGACTTACAATGAGCAGTTCTTC.

The CDR3 bases are TGCAGTGCTACCCCCCCGGGACGGCAAGAGACCCAGTACTTC. Its protein product is CSATPPGRQETQYF. The chain is built from TRBV20-1 and TRBJ2-5; D tentatively reads TRBD1 or TRBD2 (5 bases each). This CDR3 has 14 amino acids. The ends were cut back, 4 bases at V and 2 bases at J, with 14 bases in the middle. Germline CDR1 DFQATT, CDR2 SNEGSKA (reference sequence).

The chain is built from TRBV9 and TRBJ1-2; D is possibly TRBD1 (6 bases). V dropped 0 bases and J dropped 4 bases, with 13 bases sitting between them. CDR3 length: 15 amino acids. Germline CDR1 and CDR2: SGDLS and YYNGEE. CDR3 DNA sequence: TGTGCCAGCAGCGTAGAGGGGGGGCGCAGCTATGGCTACACCTTC. Amino acid sequence: CASSVEGGRSYGYTF.